This TCR beta chain was observed in a study of Graves' ophthalmopathy and Graves' hyperthyroidism. Exclusion covered patients with other autoimmune diseases or uncontrolled infections (as well as pregnancy or lactation). The PBMCs were taken from about 9.7 ml of fresh peripheral blood. General study findings and limits: Separation of ophthalmopathy from stable hyperthyroidism was achieved by a 13-signature model, at around 88% sensitivity and 81.08% specificity.

As concerns this clonotype: The antigen is not known.

CDR3 length: 15 residues. V trimming: 8 bases; J trimming: 4 bases; junction bases outside the gene matches: 10. CDR1 is MNHEY, CDR2 SMNVEV, per germline (reference sequence). Investigators amplified TCR beta CDR3 regions from RNA transcripts. HTBI primers were employed in first-round RT-PCR, then a second-round multiplex PCR followed. Via MiXCR, TCRdb re-called the multiplex PCR reads, giving one row per CDR3 protein. The sample has under 250,000 distinct CDR3 sequences, 20% to 25% seen once. This TCR was sampled from a woman aged 45-60 years with Graves' ophthalmopathy. The specimen sequenced was peripheral blood. The chain employs TRBV27 and TRBJ2-2, with 7 positions matching TRBD1. The chain's CDR3 is CASRGQTGFTGELFF. CDR3 nucleotides: TGTGCCAGCCGAGGGCAGACAGGGTTCACCGGGGAGCTGTTTTTT.